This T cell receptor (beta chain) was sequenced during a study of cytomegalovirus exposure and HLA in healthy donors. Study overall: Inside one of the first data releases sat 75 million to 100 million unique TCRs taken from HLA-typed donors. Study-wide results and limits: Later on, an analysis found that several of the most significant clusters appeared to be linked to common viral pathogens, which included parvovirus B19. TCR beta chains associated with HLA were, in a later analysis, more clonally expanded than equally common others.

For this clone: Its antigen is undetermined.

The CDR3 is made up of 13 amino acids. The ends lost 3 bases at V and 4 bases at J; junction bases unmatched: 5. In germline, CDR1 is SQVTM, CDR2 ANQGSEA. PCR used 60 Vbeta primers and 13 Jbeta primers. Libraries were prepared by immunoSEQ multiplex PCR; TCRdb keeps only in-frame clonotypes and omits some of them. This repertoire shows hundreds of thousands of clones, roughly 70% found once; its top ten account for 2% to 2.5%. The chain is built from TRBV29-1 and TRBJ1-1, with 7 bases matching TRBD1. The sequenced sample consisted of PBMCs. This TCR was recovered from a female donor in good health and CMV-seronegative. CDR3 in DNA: TGCAGCGTTGACTCAGGGGGAACCACTGAAGCTTTCTTT. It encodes CSVDSGGTTEAFF.